This TCR beta chain was recorded in a study of blood T cell repertoires in COVID-19. Assay used: immunoSEQ multiplex PCR; TCRdb lists only in-frame clones, some missing. The sample carries 200,000 to 250,000 clones, 80% recorded once. The CDR3 is 18 amino acids. Germline CDR1 reads LGHDT; CDR2 reads YNNKEL (reference sequence). V was cut by 1 base and J by 8 bases, with 24 bases left in between. The clonotype comes from a woman aged 65 to 85 with acute or convalescent COVID-19. V is TRBV3-1 (or the pseudogene TRBV3-2) and J is TRBJ1-5, with D unclear. Sequenced material: peripheral blood. The CDR3 DNA sequence: TGTGCCAGCAGCCAAGTAACACCCGGCAGAATACCTGAGGAGCCCCAGCATTTT. This sequence encodes CASSQVTPGRIPEEPQHF.